These T cell receptor beta chains were read from a single sample in a study of CD8 T cells in ankylosing spondylitis. MiXCR, applied by TCRdb to the 5' RACE reads, yields one record per CDR3 protein. Here the sample spans about 700,000 distinct CDR3 sequences, 15% to 20% being singletons. Material for sequencing was blood, either unsorted or a sorted T cell fraction (not recorded which). These receptors all stem from a male donor with ankylosing spondylitis. Both conserved end residues are part of each CDR3.

j_gene | v_gene | CDR3aa
TRBJ2-4 | TRBV5-1 | CASSCRLKEAKNIQYF
TRBJ2-7 | TRBV18 | CASSAETYEQYF
TRBJ2-7 | TRBV19 | CASSMRLAGDSYEQYF
TRBJ1-2 | TRBV29-1 | CSAREVYGYTF
TRBJ2-3 | TRBV7-9 | CASSSFGSTDTQYF
TRBJ1-3 | TRBV5-1 | CASSFDSKADTIYF
TRBJ1-6 | TRBV10-3 | CASRDSDNSPLHF
TRBJ2-3 | TRBV7-2 | CASSINRQGRRTDTQYF
TRBJ2-2 | TRBV6-1 | CASSPGTSRRRTGELFF
TRBJ2-5 | TRBV7-6 | CASSREWGETQYF
TRBJ1-5 | TRBV21-1 | CASSETGVNQPQHF
TRBJ2-1 | TRBV7-2 | CASSTRGSSSYNEQFF
TRBJ2-6 | TRBV20-1 | CSAPRTVESGANVLTF
TRBJ2-1 | TRBV4-3 | CASSQVWRGDNEQFF
TRBJ2-7 | TRBV6-6 | CASTASGRNEQYF
TRBJ2-1 | TRBV11-2 | CASSGLAKNEQFF
TRBJ2-2 | TRBV11-2 | CASSLDRLARSTGELFF
TRBJ2-7 | TRBV6-5 | CASSYDSSPNYEQYF
TRBJ2-5 | TRBV4-3 | CASSQDAGRPETQYF
TRBJ1-5 | TRBV10-3 | CAIRGDGSNQPQHF
TRBJ2-6 | TRBV5-6 | CASSLRTGGSGANVLTF
TRBJ2-1 | TRBV2 | CASSQLAASYNEQFF
TRBJ2-3 | TRBV7-9 | CASSTWDRESSDTQYF
TRBJ1-2 | TRBV11-2 | CASSLDPWAGGGYTF
TRBJ2-7 | TRBV20-1 | CSARDARSSYEQYF
TRBJ2-2 | TRBV5-1 | CASSLADRVGGELFF
TRBJ1-2 | TRBV21-1 | CASSKGGGQENTPYTF
TRBJ2-7 | TRBV10-3 | CAISTGASLYEQYF
TRBJ2-5 | TRBV12-3/TRBV12-4 | CASSLAYQETQYF
TRBJ2-1 | TRBV30 | CAWTPGGSPVDEQFF
TRBJ2-1 | TRBV10-3 | CAARPGLAADEQFF
TRBJ1-2 | TRBV6-6 | CASQVGQGHGYTF
TRBJ1-1 | TRBV10-3 | CAISVGGPNTEAFF
TRBJ1-2 | TRBV28 | CASSPHSYGYTF
TRBJ1-4 | TRBV12-3/TRBV12-4 | CASSLGGSGTEKLFF
TRBJ2-7 | TRBV20-1 | CSARGATSGRYTAYEQYF
TRBJ2-1 | TRBV20-1 | CSARVLGGEPYNEQFF
TRBJ1-1 | TRBV20-1 | CSASPGTGVTEAFF
TRBJ2-3 | TRBV6-1 | CASRISGYNTDTQYF
TRBJ2-1 | TRBV2 | CASRPGSSYNEQFF
TRBJ1-1 | TRBV19 | CASRWQGALGTEAFF
TRBJ2-7 | TRBV6-1 | CASRADTSYEQYF
TRBJ1-1 | TRBV5-1 | CASSSQGLSNTEAFF
TRBJ2-7 | TRBV7-9 | CASSHGDSKNLHEQYF
TRBJ2-1 | TRBV6-5 | CASSYLKATSELLF
TRBJ2-7 | TRBV7-2 | CASSLGLGAFDEQYF
TRBJ2-5 | TRBV28 | CASSPASGGHMRETQYF
TRBJ1-1 | TRBV12-3/TRBV12-4 | CASRGGAVTEAFF
TRBJ2-7 | TRBV27 | CASAGGGYEQYF
TRBJ2-7 | TRBV20-1 | CSARAPGQASYEQYF
TRBJ1-2 | TRBV6-1 | CASRDLGTAYGYTF
TRBJ2-2 | TRBV7-2 | CASSPNRQGTGELFF
TRBJ2-5 | TRBV4-3 | CASSQVGLGRETQYF
TRBJ1-5 | TRBV2 | CASSPYSSNQPQHF
TRBJ1-4 | TRBV18 | CASSRTRGSTNEKLFF
TRBJ2-1 | TRBV11-1 | CASSFGTSVTNEQFF
TRBJ2-5 | TRBV5-6 | CASSSTLTPYQETQYF
TRBJ2-1 | TRBV7-2 | CASSLAGVSGLGYNEQFF
TRBJ2-7 | TRBV10-3 | CAISGTGGNYEQYF
TRBJ2-1 | TRBV5-1 | CASSLVVASGNNEQFF